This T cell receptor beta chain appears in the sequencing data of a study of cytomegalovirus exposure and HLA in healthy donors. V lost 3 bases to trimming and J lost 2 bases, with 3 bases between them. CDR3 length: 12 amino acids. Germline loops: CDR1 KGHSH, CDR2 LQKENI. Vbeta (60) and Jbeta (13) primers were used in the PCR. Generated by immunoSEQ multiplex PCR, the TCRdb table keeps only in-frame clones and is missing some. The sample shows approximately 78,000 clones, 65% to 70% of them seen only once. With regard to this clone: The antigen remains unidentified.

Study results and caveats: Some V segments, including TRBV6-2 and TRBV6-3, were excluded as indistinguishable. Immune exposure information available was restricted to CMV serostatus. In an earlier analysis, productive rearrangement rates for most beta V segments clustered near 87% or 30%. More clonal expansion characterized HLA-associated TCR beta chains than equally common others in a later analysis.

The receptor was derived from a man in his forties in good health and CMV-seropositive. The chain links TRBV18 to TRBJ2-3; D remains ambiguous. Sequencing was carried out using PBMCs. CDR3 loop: CASSPNTDTQYF. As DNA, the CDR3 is TGTGCCAGCTCACCTAACACAGATACGCAGTATTTT.